A selection of T cell receptor beta chains follows, all from one sample in a study of T cell responses to AZD1222 COVID-19 vaccine. The protocol was immunoSEQ multiplex PCR, while the TCRdb copy is restricted to in-frame clones and leaves out a portion. The sample carries around 160,000 clones, about 93% recorded once. The input for sequencing was peripheral blood, taken on day 0 of MenACWY control vaccination. These receptors were taken from an adult in good health. Both conserved end residues are part of each CDR3. A D gene is named only where the DNA matches it firmly. Size is omitted from some rows. Given values are once, few, many or a class for expanded clones.

clone_size	v_call	d_call	j_call	cdr3_nt	cdr3_aa
NA	TRBV30	NA	TRBJ1-5	TGTGCCTGGAGTGTCATCCATAATCAGCCCCAGCATTTT	CAWSVIHNQPQHF
NA	TRBV6-2/TRBV6-3	NA	TRBJ2-7	TGTGCCAGCAGTTACTCGGACGGGAAACGCTACGAGCAGTACTTC	CASSYSDGKRYEQYF
NA	TRBV11-1	TRBD2	TRBJ2-7	TGTGCCAGCAGCTTAAGGAGCGGGAGAGTTTACGAGCAGTACTTC	CASSLRSGRVYEQYF
NA	TRBV7-9	NA	TRBJ1-1	TGTGCCAGCAGCCCCCGGGGGGGGTGGACTGAAGCTTTCTTT	CASSPRGGWTEAFF
NA	TRBV19	NA	TRBJ2-3	TGTGCCAGTAGTATAGACGGAGCGCGGACGCAGTATTTT	CASSIDGARTQYF
NA	TRBV28	NA	TRBJ2-6	TGTGCCAGCAGTGGGACTTCTTGGGGGGCCAACGTCCTGACTTTC	CASSGTSWGANVLTF
NA	TRBV7-9	NA	TRBJ2-1	TGTGCCAGCACCACTTATGGGTATGAGCAGTTCTTC	CASTTYGYEQFF
NA	TRBV3-1/TRBV3-2	NA	TRBJ1-1	TGTGCCAGCAGCCCAGGGGCCTCGAACACTGAAGCTTTCTTT	CASSPGASNTEAFF
NA	TRBV7-3	NA	TRBJ2-3	TGTGCCAGCAGCTCGGGACTTGCCACAGATACGCAGTATTTT	CASSSGLATDTQYF
NA	TRBV7-8	NA	TRBJ1-5	TGTGCCAGCAGCTTGGGGGTTGGGGATCAGCCCCAGCATTTT	CASSLGVGDQPQHF
NA	TRBV5-5	TRBD1	TRBJ1-1	TGTGCCAGCAGCTTGGCGGGGACAGGGAACACTGAAGCTTTCTTT	CASSLAGTGNTEAFF
NA	TRBV2	NA	TRBJ1-3	TGTGCCAGCAGTGAAAACAGTATGTCCGGAAACACCATATATTTT	CASSENSMSGNTIYF
once	TRBV5-1	TRBD1	TRBJ2-7	TGCGCCAGCAGCTTGGCTCAGGGGGCCCACGAGCAGTACTTC	CASSLAQGAHEQYF
NA	TRBV6-5	NA	TRBJ1-3	TGTGCCAGCAGTTACGGGGGGAGCTCTGGAAACACCATATATTTT	CASSYGGSSGNTIYF
NA	TRBV2	NA	TRBJ1-2	TGTGCCAGCACCTTTTCCCGGGACGGACGCTACACCTTC	CASTFSRDGRYTF
NA	TRBV7-9	NA	TRBJ1-5	TGTGCCAGCAGCAATCAAGGTCAGCCCCAGCATTTT	CASSNQGQPQHF
once	TRBV27	NA	TRBJ1-5	TGTGCCAGCAGTTTGGGGAATCAGCCCCAGCATTTT	CASSLGNQPQHF
NA	TRBV28	TRBD1	TRBJ1-2	TGTGCCAGCACCTCGGGACAGGGTATCTATGGCTACACCTTC	CASTSGQGIYGYTF
NA	TRBV5-8	NA	TRBJ2-3	TGTGCCAGCAGCTTTTGGGACCCTGGCACAGATACGCAGTATTTT	CASSFWDPGTDTQYF
NA	TRBV15	TRBD1	TRBJ1-5	TGTGCCACCAGCAGAGACGAAAGGGGGCCCAGCAATCAGCCCCAGCATTTT	CATSRDERGPSNQPQHF
NA	TRBV15	TRBD1	TRBJ1-6	TGTGCCACCAGCAGCCGTAGGGGGACAGGGGGTAATTCACCCCTCCACTTT	CATSSRRGTGGNSPLHF
few	TRBV27	NA	TRBJ2-7	TGTGCCAGCAGTCCCTACGGGGCCGAGCAGTACTTC	CASSPYGAEQYF
NA	TRBV19	TRBD1	TRBJ1-2	TGTGCCAGTAGTACCCCGGGACAGTTCAATGGCTACACCTTC	CASSTPGQFNGYTF
NA	TRBV10-3	TRBD2	TRBJ2-3	TGTGCCATCAGACTAGCGGCATTCACAGATACGCAGTATTTT	CAIRLAAFTDTQYF
NA	TRBV7-3	TRBD2	TRBJ2-5	TGTGCCAGCAGCTTAGGGGGCGGGAGGTATGAGACCCAGTACTTC	CASSLGGGRYETQYF
NA	TRBV28	TRBD2	TRBJ2-7	TGTGCCAGCAGACCTAGCGGGGGAACCTACGAGCAGTACTTC	CASRPSGGTYEQYF
NA	TRBV6-5	TRBD2	TRBJ2-1	TGTGCCAGCAGAAGTGGCCTAGCGGGAGACAATGAGCAGTTCTTC	CASRSGLAGDNEQFF
NA	TRBV30	NA	TRBJ2-1	TGTGCCTGGAGGGGTTTAGGAAATGAGCAGTTCTTC	CAWRGLGNEQFF
NA	TRBV19	NA	TRBJ2-3	TGTGCCAGTAGGGCTAAATCGACAGATACGCAGTATTTT	CASRAKSTDTQYF
NA	TRBV6-1	NA	TRBJ2-3	TGTGCCAGCAGTGAAAGGTATACAACAGATACGCAGTATTTT	CASSERYTTDTQYF
NA	TRBV30	TRBD1	TRBJ1-5	TGTGCCTGGAGTTCGGACAGGGCTGATCAGCCCCAGCATTTT	CAWSSDRADQPQHF
NA	TRBV13	NA	TRBJ2-7	TGTGCCAGCAGCTTCCCCCTCACTATACAGGGAGCCTTAGCCTACGAGCAGTACTTC	CASSFPLTIQGALAYEQYF
NA	TRBV12-3/TRBV12-4	NA	TRBJ2-4	TGTGCCAGCAGTTTACCCTTGGCGGACATTCAGTACTTC	CASSLPLADIQYF